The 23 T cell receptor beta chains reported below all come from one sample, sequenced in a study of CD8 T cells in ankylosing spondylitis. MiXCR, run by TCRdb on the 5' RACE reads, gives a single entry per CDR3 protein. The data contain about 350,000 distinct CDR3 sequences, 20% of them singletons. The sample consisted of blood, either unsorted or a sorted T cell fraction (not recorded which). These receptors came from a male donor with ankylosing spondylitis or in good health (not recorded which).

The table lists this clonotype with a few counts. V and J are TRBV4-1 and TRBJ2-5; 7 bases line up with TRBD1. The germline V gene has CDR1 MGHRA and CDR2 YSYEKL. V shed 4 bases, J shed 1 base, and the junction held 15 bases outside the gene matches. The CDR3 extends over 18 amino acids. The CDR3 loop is CASSPVGAGTVTQETQYF. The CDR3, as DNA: TGCGCCAGCAGCCCCGTTGGGGCCGGGACAGTGACCCAAGAGACCCAGTACTTC.

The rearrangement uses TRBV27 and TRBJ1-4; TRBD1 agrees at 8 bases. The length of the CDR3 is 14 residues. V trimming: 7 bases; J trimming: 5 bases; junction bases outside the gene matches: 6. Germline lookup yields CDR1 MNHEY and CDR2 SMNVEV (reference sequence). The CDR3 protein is CASTSGTGNEKLFF. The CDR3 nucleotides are TGTGCCAGCACCTCAGGGACAGGCAATGAAAAACTGTTTTTT. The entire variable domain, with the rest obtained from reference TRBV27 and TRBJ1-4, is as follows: EAQVTQNPRYLITVTGKKLTVTCSQNMNHEYMSWYRQDPGLGLRQIYYSMNVEVTDKGDVPEGYKVSRKEKRNFPLILESPSPNQTSLYFCASTSGTGNEKLFFGSGTQLSVL.

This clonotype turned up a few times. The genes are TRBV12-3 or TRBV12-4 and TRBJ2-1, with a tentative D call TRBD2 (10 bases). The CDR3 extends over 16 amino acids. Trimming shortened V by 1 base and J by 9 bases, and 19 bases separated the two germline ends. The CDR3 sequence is CASSLERGGQGFEQFF. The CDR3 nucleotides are TGTGCCAGCAGTTTAGAGCGGGGGGGACAGGGTTTTGAGCAGTTCTTC.

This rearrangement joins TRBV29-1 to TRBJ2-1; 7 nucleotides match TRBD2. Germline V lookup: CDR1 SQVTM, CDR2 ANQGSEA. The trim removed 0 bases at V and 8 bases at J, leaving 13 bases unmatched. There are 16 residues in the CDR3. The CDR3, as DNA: TGCAGCGTTGAAGATGGGGCCCTCGTTGGGGGGGATGAGCAGTTCTTC. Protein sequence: CSVEDGALVGGDEQFF.

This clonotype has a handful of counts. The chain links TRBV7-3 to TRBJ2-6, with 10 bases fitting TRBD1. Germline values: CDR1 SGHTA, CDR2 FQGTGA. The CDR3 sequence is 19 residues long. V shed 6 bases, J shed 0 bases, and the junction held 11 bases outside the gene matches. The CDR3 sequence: CASSQERGQGTSGANVLTF. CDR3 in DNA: TGTGCCAGCAGTCAAGAACGGGGACAGGGGACCTCTGGGGCCAACGTCCTGACTTTC.

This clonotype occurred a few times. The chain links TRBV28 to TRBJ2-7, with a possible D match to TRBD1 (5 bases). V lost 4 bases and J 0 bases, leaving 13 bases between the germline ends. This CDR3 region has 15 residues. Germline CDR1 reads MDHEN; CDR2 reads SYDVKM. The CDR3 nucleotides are TGTGCCAGCAGTTCCCGTGGGGCCCACTCCTACGAGCAGTACTTC. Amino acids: CASSSRGAHSYEQYF.

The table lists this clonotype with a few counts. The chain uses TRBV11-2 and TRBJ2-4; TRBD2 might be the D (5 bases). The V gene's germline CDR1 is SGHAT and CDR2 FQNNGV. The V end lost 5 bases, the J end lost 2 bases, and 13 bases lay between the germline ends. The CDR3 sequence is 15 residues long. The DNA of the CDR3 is TGTGCCAGCAGCCCGGGCGGGCGTACCAAAAACATTCAGTACTTC. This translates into CASSPGGRTKNIQYF.

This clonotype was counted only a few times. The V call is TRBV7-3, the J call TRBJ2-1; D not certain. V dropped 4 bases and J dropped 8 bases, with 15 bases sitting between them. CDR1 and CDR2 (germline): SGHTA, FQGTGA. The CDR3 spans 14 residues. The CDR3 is CASSSDGPLDEQFF. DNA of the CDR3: TGTGCCAGCAGCTCTGACGGGCCCTTGGATGAGCAGTTCTTC.

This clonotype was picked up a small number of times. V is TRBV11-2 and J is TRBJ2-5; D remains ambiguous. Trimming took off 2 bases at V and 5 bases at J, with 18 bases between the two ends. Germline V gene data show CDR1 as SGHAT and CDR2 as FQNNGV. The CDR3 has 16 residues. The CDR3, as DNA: TGTGCCAGCAGCTTACTTCGAGCCCAAAATTGGGAGACCCAGTACTTC. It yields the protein CASSLLRAQNWETQYF.

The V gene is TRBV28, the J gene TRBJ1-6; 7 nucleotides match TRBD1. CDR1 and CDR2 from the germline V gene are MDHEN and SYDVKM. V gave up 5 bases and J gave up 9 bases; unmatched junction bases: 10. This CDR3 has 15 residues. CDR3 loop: CASSPYDRARSPLHF. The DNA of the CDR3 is TGTGCCAGCAGTCCCTACGACAGGGCGCGTTCACCCCTCCACTTT.

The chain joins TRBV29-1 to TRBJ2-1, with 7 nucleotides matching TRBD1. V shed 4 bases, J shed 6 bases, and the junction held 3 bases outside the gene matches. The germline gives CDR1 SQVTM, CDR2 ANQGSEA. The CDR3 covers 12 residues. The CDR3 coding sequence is TGCAGCGTTGTACAGGGGACCAATGAGCAGTTCTTC. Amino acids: CSVVQGTNEQFF.

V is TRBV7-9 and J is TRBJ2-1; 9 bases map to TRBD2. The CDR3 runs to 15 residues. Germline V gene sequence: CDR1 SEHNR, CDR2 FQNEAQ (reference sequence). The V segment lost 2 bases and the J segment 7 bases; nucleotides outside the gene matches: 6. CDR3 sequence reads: CASSLRLAEANEQFF. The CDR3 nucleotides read TGTGCCAGCAGCTTACGACTAGCGGAGGCTAATGAGCAGTTCTTC. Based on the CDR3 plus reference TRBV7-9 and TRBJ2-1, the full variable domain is DTGVSQNPRHKITKRGQNVTFRCDPISEHNRLYWYRQTLGQGPEFLTYFQNEAQLEKSRLLSDRFSAERPKGSFSTLEIQRTEQGDSAMYLCASSLRLAEANEQFFGPGTRLTVL.

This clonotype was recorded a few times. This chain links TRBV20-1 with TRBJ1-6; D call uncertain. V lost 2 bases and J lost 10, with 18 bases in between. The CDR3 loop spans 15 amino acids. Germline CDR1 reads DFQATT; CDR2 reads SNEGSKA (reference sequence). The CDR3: CSARLKAVLGSPLHF. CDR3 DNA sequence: TGCAGTGCTAGATTGAAGGCAGTCCTTGGGTCACCCCTCCACTTT.

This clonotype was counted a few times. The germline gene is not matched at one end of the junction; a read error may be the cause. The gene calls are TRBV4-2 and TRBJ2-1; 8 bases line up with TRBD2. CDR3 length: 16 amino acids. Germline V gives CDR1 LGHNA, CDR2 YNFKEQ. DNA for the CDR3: TGTGCCAGCAGCCAAGACCATGCGGGGGGAGTTCGGGAGCAGTTCTTT. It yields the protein CASSQDHAGGVREQFF.

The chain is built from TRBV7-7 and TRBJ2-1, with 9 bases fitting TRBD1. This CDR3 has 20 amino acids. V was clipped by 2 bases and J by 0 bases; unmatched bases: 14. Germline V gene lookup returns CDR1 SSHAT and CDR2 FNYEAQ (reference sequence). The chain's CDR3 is CASSLFSDRGLKTSYNEQFF. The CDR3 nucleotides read TGTGCCAGCAGCTTATTTTCGGACAGGGGCCTGAAAACCTCCTACAATGAGCAGTTCTTC.

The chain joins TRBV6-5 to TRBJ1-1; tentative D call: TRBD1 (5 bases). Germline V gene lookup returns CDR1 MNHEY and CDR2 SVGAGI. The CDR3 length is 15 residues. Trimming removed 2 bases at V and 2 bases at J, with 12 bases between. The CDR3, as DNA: TGTGCCAGCAGTTACCTGACTGGGACTAACACTGAAGCTTTCTTT. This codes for CASSYLTGTNTEAFF.

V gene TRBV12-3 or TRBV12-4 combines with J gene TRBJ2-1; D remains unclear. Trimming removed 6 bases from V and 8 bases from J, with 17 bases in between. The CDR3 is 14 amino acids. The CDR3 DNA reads TGTGCCAGCAGGCCCGCAACAGATGGGCATGAGCAGTTCTTC. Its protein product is CASRPATDGHEQFF.

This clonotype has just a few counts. The CDR3 DNA is TGTGCCAGCAGTACTAGCGGGGGGGCCGGGGACGGGGAGCTGTTTTTT. Amino acid sequence: CASSTSGGAGDGELFF. The chain links TRBV12-3 or TRBV12-4 to TRBJ2-2; 13 nucleotides align to TRBD2. The J segment lost 7 bases and the V segment lost 5 bases, leaving 7 bases of the junction unmatched. The CDR3 consists of 16 residues.

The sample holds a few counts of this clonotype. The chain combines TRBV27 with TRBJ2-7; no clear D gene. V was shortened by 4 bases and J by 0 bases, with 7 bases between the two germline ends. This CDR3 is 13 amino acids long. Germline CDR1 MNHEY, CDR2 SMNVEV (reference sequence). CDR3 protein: CASSWHSSYEQYF. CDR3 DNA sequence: TGTGCCAGCAGTTGGCATTCCTCCTACGAGCAGTACTTC.

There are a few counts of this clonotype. This CDR3 is CASSPDRAETQYF. CDR3 nucleotide sequence: TGTGCCAGCAGCCCGGACAGGGCGGAGACCCAGTACTTC. V is TRBV7-9 and J is TRBJ2-5; 8 bases line up with TRBD1. CDR3 size: 13 residues. The V segment lost 5 bases and the J segment 5 bases; nucleotides outside the gene matches: 4. Germline lookup yields CDR1 SEHNR and CDR2 FQNEAQ (reference sequence).

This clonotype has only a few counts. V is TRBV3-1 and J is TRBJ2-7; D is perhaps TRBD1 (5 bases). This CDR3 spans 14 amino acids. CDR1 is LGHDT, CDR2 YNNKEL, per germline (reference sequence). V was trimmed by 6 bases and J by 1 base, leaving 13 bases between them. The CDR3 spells CASSPMTESYEQYF. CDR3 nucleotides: TGTGCCAGCAGTCCTATGACAGAATCCTACGAGCAGTACTTC.

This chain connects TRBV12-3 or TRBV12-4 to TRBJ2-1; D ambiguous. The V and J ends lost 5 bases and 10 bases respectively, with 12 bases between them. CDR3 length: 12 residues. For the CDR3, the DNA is TGTGCCAGCAGTCACCTCCGAGGCGAGCAGTTCTTC. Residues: CASSHLRGEQFF.

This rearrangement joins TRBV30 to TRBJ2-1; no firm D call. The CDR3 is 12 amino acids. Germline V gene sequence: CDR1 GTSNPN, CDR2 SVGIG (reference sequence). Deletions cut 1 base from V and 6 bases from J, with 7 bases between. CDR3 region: CAWSGAANEQFF. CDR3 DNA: TGTGCCTGGAGTGGTGCGGCCAATGAGCAGTTCTTC.